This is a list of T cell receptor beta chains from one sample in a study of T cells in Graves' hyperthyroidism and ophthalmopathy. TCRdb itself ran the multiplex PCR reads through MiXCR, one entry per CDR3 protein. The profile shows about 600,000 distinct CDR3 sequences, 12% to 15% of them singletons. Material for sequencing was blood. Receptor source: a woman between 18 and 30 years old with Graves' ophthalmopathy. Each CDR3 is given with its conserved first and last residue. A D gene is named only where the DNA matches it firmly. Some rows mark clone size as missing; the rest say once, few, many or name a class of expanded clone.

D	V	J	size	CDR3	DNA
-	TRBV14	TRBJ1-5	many	CASSLGPGWRNQPQHF	TGTGCCAGCAGCCTGGGGCCGGGATGGCGCAATCAGCCCCAGCATTTT
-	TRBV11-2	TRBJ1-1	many	CASSLDANTEAFF	TGTGCCAGCAGCTTAGACGCAAACACTGAAGCTTTCTTT
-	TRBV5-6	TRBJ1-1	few	CASRGVGQSNTEAFF	TGTGCCAGCAGGGGAGTCGGACAGTCGAACACTGAAGCTTTCTTT
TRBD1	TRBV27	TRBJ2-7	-	CASSFRRTGSYEQYF	TGTGCCAGCAGTTTTAGGAGGACAGGCTCCTACGAGCAGTACTTC
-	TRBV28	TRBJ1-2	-	CASSWTSYGYTF	TGTGCCAGCAGTTGGACAAGCTATGGCTACACCTTC
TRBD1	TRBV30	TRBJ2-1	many	CAWSGDRGQGNEQFF	TGTGCCTGGAGTGGAGACAGGGGGCAGGGCAATGAGCAGTTCTTC
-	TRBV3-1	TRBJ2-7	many	CASSLGETPYEQYF	TGTGCCAGCAGCCTCGGGGAGACCCCCTACGAGCAGTACTTC
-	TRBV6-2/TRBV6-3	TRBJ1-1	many	CASMRELGNIEAFF	TGTGCCAGCATGCGCGAACTGGGGAACATTGAAGCTTTCTTT
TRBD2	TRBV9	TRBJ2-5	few	CASSVGTSGTETQYF	TGTGCCAGCAGCGTGGGGACTAGCGGGACAGAGACCCAGTACTTC
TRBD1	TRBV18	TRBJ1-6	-	CASSPASGTANSPLHF	TGTGCCAGCTCACCAGCATCCGGGACAGCCAATTCACCCCTCCACTTT
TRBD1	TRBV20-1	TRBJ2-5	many	CSAPTGAQETQYF	TGCAGTGCTCCTACAGGGGCACAAGAGACCCAGTACTTC
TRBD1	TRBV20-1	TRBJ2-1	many	CSASPQWTGTVNNEQFF	TGCAGTGCTAGCCCCCAGTGGACCGGGACAGTAAACAATGAGCAGTTCTTC
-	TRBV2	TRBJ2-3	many	CASSLDPTDTQYF	TGTGCCAGCAGCCTAGACCCCACAGATACGCAGTATTTT
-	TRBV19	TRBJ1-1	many	CASRRDVDFEAFF	TGTGCCAGTAGACGGGACGTCGATTTTGAAGCTTTCTTT
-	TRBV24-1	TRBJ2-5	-	CATSDFGRRQETQYF	TGTGCCACCAGTGATTTCGGGAGACGACAAGAGACCCAGTACTTC
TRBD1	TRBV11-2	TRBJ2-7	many	CASSLDPGQGAGEQYF	TGTGCCAGCAGCTTAGATCCGGGACAGGGGGCTGGAGAGCAGTACTTC
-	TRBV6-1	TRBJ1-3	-	CATFNEAGNTIYF	TGTGCCACGTTCAACGAAGCCGGAAACACCATATATTTT
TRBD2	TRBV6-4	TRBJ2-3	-	CASSVQTSGKLTDTQYF	TGTGCCAGCAGTGTTCAGACTAGCGGGAAGCTCACAGATACGCAGTATTTT
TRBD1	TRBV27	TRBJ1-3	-	CASSTSTGAGNTIYF	TGTGCCAGCAGTACATCGACAGGGGCTGGAAACACCATATATTTT
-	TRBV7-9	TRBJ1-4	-	CASSLSSWGSNEKLFF	TGTGCCAGCAGCTTATCTTCCTGGGGTTCTAATGAAAAACTGTTTTTT
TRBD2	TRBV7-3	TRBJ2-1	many	CASSWGLAGVNEQFF	TGTGCCAGCAGCTGGGGACTAGCGGGAGTTAATGAGCAGTTCTTC
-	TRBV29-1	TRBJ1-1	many	CSVGTTRQVRLNTEAFF	TGCAGCGTTGGTACCACCAGACAGGTCCGCTTGAACACTGAAGCTTTCTTT